This T cell receptor beta chain came from a study of early T cells in non-severe SARS-CoV-2 infection. MiXCR was run by TCRdb on the 5' RACE reads, yielding one entry per CDR3 protein. This sample has around 78,000 distinct CDR3 sequences, with 11% to 15% found just once. CDR1 and CDR2 (germline): KGHSH, LQKENI. The junction had 14 bases not matched to a gene; V was cut back by 3 bases and J by 3 bases. The length of the CDR3 is 18 residues. The source of this sequence is an adult who was a healthcare worker with PCR-confirmed SARS-CoV-2 infection or an uninfected control (not recorded which). Sequencing was performed on whole blood. V gene TRBV18 combines with J gene TRBJ2-7; 10 nucleotides match TRBD2. The CDR3: CASSPRLGLAAASYEQYF. CDR3 in DNA: TGTGCCAGCTCACCGCGGTTAGGACTAGCGGCGGCTAGCTACGAGCAGTACTTC.